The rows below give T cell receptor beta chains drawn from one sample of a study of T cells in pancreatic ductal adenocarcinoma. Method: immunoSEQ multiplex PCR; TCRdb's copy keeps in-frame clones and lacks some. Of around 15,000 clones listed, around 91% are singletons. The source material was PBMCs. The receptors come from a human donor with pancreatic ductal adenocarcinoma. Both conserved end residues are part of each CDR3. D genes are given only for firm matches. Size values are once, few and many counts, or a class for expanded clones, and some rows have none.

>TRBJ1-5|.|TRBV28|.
TGTGCCAGCAGTTTATATGGAGGGTCCAGAAGGCCCCAGCATTTT
CASSLYGGSRRPQHF
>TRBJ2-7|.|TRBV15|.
TGTGCCACCAGCAGAGTAGGGGTAGGGCCCTACGAGCAGTACTTC
CATSRVGVGPYEQYF
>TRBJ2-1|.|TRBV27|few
TGTGCCAGCAGTTTAAACTCCATAGGGGCAAGCTCCTACAATGAGCAGTTCTTC
CASSLNSIGASSYNEQFF
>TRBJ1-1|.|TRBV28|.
TGTGCCAGCAGTTTTCATAAGGGACTAATTAGTAACACTGAAGCTTTCTTT
CASSFHKGLISNTEAFF
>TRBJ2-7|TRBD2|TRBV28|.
TGTGCCAGCAGTCCGATTTGGACTAGCGGGAGGGGCTCCTACGAGCAGTACTTC
CASSPIWTSGRGSYEQYF
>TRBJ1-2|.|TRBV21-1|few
TGTGCCAGCAGCAAAGAAGTGGGGGGGACAGGAACCTTTTCGAACTATGGCTACACCTTC
CASSKEVGGTGTFSNYGYTF
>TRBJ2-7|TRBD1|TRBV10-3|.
TGTGCCATCGGGGAATCCGGGACAGGGAGAAGATACGAGCAGTACTTC
CAIGESGTGRRYEQYF
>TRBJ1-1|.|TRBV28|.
TGTGCCAGCAGCTTGTGGGGGGCCCAGAACACTGAAGCTTTCTTT
CASSLWGAQNTEAFF
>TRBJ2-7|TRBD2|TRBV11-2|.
TGTGCCAGCAGCTCGGGACTAGCGTTTAGCTCCTACGAGCAGTACTTC
CASSSGLAFSSYEQYF
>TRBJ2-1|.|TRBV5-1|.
TGCGCCAGCAGCTCGGCCCCCGTTACCAGCTCCTACAATGAGCAGTTCTTC
CASSSAPVTSSYNEQFF
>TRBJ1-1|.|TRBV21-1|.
TGTGCCAGCAGGGTGTGGGGGGCACAGGGGAGGTTGAACACTGAAGCTTTCTTT
CASRVWGAQGRLNTEAFF
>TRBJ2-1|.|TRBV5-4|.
TGTGCCAGCAGCCAAGGGGGGGCGAGCTCCTACAATGAGCAGTTCTTC
CASSQGGASSYNEQFF
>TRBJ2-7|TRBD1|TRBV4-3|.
TGCGCCAGCAGCCAAGGTCTTTGGGGCCAGGGGGTCTCCTACGAGCAGTACTTC
CASSQGLWGQGVSYEQYF
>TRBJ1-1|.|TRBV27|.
TGTGCCAGCAGTTTATCTCCCACGAACACTGAAGCTTTCTTT
CASSLSPTNTEAFF
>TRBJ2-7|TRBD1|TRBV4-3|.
TGCGCCAGCAGTATTTCCGGGACAGGGCCCTACGAGCAGTACTTC
CASSISGTGPYEQYF
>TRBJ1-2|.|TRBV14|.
TGTGCCAGCAGCCGATCGGACAGAAGTTATGGCTACACCTTC
CASSRSDRSYGYTF
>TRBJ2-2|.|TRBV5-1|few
TGCGCCAGCAGCTTGGACATACCTATAAGTGGGAGTGGTGCCGGGGAGCTGTTTTTT
CASSLDIPISGSGAGELFF
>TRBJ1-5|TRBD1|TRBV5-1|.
TGCGCCAGCAGCTTGGGGACAGGGGGCGCGGGCAATCAGCCCCAGCATTTT
CASSLGTGGAGNQPQHF
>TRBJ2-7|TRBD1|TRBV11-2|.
TGTGCCAGCAGCTTAGAGGGACAGGGGGCCTACCCTCCTAGCTCCTACGAGCAGTACTTC
CASSLEGQGAYPPSSYEQYF
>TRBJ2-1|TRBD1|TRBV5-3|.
TGTGCCAGAAGCGCGCAAGACAGGGTAATGTACTACAATGAGCAGTTCTTC
CARSAQDRVMYYNEQFF
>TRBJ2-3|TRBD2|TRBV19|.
TGTGCCAGTAGTCCGACAGGACTAGCGGGAGGACTCCGCTCCACAGATACGCAGTATTTT
CASSPTGLAGGLRSTDTQYF
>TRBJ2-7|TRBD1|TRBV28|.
TGTGCCAGCAGTCTAGGGACAGCCCTTAGCTCCTACGAGCAGTACTTC
CASSLGTALSSYEQYF
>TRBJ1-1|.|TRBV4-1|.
TGCGCCAGCAGCCAACCGACCAGAGGAACTGAAGCTTTCTTT
CASSQPTRGTEAFF
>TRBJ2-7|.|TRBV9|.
TGTGCCAGCAGCGTAGCCCCAACCTACGAGCAGTACTTC
CASSVAPTYEQYF
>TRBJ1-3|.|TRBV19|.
TGTGCCAGTATGACCAGCTCTGGAAACACCATATATTTT
CASMTSSGNTIYF
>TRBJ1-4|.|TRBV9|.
TGTGCCAGCAGCGTAGGGGATGCAACTAATGAAAAACTGTTTTTT
CASSVGDATNEKLFF
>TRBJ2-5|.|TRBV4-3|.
TGCGCCAGCAGCCAAGATCTGTGGGCGGGGCCCGGGGGGACCCAGTACTTC
CASSQDLWAGPGGTQYF
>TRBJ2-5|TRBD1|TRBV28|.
TGTGCCAGCAGCTTCGGGACTCCGACAGGGGGCTCCCAAGAGACCCAGTACTTC
CASSFGTPTGGSQETQYF
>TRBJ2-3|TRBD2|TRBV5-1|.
TGCGCCAGCAGCCACAGGACTAGCGGCAGCACAGATACGCAGTATTTT
CASSHRTSGSTDTQYF
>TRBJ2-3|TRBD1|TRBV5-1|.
TGCGCCAGCAGCTACGGACAGGGGGCGTATTCTAGCACAGATACGCAGTATTTT
CASSYGQGAYSSTDTQYF
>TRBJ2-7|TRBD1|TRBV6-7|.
TGTGCCAGCAGTTACTCCAACCGAGAAAACAGGGGGAGCTCCTACGAGCAGTACTTC
CASSYSNRENRGSSYEQYF
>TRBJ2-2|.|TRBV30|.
TGTGCCTGGAGTGTAGGGGGGACCGGGGAGCTGTTTTTT
CAWSVGGTGELFF
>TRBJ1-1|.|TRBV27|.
TGTGCCAGCAGTTTATTGGGGGGTGCCTTCGGGAACACTGAAGCTTTCTTT
CASSLLGGAFGNTEAFF
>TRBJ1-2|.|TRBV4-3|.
TGCGCCAGCAGCCGCCAATCGCAGGGGCGCGCACATGGCTACACCTTC
CASSRQSQGRAHGYTF
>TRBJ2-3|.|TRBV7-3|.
TGTGCCAGCAGCTTTTCGGGCACAGATACGCAGTATTTT
CASSFSGTDTQYF
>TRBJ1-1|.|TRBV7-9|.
TGTGCCAGCAGCTTACCCCCAGGGAGAATGAACACTGAAGCTTTCTTT
CASSLPPGRMNTEAFF
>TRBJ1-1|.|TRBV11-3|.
TGTGCCAGCAGCTTAGATCACCAGGGGAAAGCTTTCTTT
CASSLDHQGKAFF
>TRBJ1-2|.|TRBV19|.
TGTGCCAGACGGACCATCCGGAACTATGGCTACACCTTC
CARRTIRNYGYTF
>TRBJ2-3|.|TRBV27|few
TGTGCCAGCAGTTTAACCCAGCGAACAGATACGCAGTATTTT
CASSLTQRTDTQYF
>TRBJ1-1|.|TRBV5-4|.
TGTGCCAGCACACAAGCCAGGGGCGATCACACTGAAGCTTTCTTT
CASTQARGDHTEAFF
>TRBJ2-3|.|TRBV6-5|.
TGTGCCAGCTGCGGGGATAGCACAGATACGCAGTATTTT
CASCGDSTDTQYF
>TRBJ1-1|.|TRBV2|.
TGTGCCAGCAGTGGAGCGCTAGGCAGGGGAAACACTGAAGCTTTCTTT
CASSGALGRGNTEAFF
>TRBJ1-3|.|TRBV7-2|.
TGTGCCAGCAGCTTAGCGCGTGGCAGCGTCAGCTCTGGAAACACCATATATTTT
CASSLARGSVSSGNTIYF
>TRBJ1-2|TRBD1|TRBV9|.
TGTGCCAGCAGCGCGCGACAGGGGGCGCAGTATGGCTACACCTTC
CASSARQGAQYGYTF
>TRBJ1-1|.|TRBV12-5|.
TGTGCTAGTGGTTTGGTACACAGGGACACCACTGAAGCTTTCTTT
CASGLVHRDTTEAFF
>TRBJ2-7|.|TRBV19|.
TGTGCCAGTAGCTCCAGGAGAGGGAGCAGCTACGAGCAGTACTTC
CASSSRRGSSYEQYF
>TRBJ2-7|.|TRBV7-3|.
TGTGCCAGCAGCCCACGGACAGCGGGCGAGCAGTACTTC
CASSPRTAGEQYF
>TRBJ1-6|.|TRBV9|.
TGTGCCAGCAGCCTTGAGAGCTCCTATAATTCACCCCTCCACTTT
CASSLESSYNSPLHF
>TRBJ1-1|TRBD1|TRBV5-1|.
TGCGCCAGCAACCCGGGACAGCTCTTGAACACTGAAGCTTTCTTT
CASNPGQLLNTEAFF
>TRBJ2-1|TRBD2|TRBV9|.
TGTGCCAGCAGCGTAGGACTAGCGGGAACCGTTCAGTTCTTC
CASSVGLAGTVQFF
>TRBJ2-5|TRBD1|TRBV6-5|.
TGTGCCAGCGCCCCCGGGACAGTAGAGACCCAGTACTTC
CASAPGTVETQYF
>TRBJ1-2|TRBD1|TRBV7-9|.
TGTGCCAGCAGCGGAGGACAGGGCCCCTATGACTATGGCTACACCTTC
CASSGGQGPYDYGYTF